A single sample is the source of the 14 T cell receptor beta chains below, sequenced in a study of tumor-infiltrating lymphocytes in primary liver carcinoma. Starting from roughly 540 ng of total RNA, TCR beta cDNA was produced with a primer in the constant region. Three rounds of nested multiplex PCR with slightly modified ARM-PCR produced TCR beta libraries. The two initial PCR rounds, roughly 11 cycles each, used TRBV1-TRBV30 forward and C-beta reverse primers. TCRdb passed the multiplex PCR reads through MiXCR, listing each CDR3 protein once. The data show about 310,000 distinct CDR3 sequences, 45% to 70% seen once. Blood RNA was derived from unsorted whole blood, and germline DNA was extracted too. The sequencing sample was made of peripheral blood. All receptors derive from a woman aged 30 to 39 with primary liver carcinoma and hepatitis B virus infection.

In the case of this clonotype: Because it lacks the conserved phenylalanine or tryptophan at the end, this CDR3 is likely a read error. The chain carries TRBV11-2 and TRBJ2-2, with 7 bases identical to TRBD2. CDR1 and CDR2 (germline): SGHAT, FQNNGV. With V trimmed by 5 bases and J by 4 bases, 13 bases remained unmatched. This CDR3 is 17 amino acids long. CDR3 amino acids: CASSQHQTAGVTGELFV. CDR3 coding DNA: TGTGCCAGCAGCCAACATCAGACGGCGGGGGTCACCGGGGAGCTGTTTGTT.

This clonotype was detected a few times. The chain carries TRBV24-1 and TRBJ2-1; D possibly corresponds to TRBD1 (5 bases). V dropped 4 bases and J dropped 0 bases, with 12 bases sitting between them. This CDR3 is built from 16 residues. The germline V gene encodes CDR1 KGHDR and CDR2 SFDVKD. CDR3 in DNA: TGTGCCACCAGTGACCGTACAGGCAGCTCCTACAATGAGCAGTTCTTC. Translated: CATSDRTGSSYNEQFF.

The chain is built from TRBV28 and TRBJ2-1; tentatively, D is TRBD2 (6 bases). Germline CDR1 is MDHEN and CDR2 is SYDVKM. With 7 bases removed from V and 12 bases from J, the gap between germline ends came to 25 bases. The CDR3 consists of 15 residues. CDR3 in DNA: TGTGCCAGCAAAGGATTGGCGGGAAGAAACAACGTGCAGTTCTTC. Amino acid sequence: CASKGLAGRNNVQFF.

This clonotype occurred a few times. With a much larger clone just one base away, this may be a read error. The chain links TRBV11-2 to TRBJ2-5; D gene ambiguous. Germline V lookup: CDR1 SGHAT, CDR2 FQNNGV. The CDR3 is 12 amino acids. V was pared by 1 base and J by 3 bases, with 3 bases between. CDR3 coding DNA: TGTGCCAGCAGCTTAGTCGAAGAGACCCAGTACTTC. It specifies CASSLVEETQYF.

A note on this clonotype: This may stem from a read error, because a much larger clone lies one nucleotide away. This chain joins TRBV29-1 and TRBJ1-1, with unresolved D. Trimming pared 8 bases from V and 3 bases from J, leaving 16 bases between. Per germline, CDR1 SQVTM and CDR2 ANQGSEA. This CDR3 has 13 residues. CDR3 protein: CSIAYEVDTEAFF. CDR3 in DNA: TGCAGCATTGCCTACGAGGTGGACACTGAAGCTTTCTTT.

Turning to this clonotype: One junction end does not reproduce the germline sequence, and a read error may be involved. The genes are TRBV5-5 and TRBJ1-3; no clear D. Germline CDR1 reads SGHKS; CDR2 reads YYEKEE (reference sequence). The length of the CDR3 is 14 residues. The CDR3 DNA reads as TGTGTCAGCAGCTTGCCAGGCTCTGGAAACACCATATATTTT. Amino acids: CVSSLPGSGNTIYF.

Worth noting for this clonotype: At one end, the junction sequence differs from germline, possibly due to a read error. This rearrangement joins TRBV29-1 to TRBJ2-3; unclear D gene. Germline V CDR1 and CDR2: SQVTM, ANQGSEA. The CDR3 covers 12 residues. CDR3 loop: CSSGRITDMQYF. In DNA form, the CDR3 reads TGCAGTTCAGGTCGAATCACAGATATGCAGTATTTT.

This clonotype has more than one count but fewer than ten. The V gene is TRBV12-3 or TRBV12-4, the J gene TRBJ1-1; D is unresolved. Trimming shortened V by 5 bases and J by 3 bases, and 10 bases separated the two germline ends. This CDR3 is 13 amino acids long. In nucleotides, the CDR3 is TGTGCCAGCAGTCTCAGACACGACACTGAAGCTTTCTTT. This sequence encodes CASSLRHDTEAFF.

CDR3 sequence: CSAVPGLLQETQYF. The CDR3 DNA is TGCAGCGCTGTACCGGGACTTCTCCAAGAGACCCAGTACTTC. V is TRBV29-1 and J is TRBJ2-5; D may be TRBD2 (6 bases). The CDR3 has 14 amino acids. Germline V lookup: CDR1 SQVTM, CDR2 ANQGSEA. V lost 7 bases, J lost 1 base, and 16 bases lay in between. Full variable domain (rest looked up from reference TRBV29-1 and TRBJ2-5): SAVISQKPSRDICQRGTSLTIQCQVDSQVTMMFWYRQQPGQSLTLIATANQGSEATYESGFVIDKFPISRPNLTFSTLTVSNMSPEDSSIYLCSAVPGLLQETQYFGPGTRLLVL.

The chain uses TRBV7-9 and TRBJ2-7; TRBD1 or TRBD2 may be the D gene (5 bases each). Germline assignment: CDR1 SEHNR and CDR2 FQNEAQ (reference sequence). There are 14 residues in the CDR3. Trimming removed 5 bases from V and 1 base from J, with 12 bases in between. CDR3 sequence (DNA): TGTGCCAGCAGCCTGGGGACGCAATCCTACGAGCAGTACTTC. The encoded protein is CASSLGTQSYEQYF.

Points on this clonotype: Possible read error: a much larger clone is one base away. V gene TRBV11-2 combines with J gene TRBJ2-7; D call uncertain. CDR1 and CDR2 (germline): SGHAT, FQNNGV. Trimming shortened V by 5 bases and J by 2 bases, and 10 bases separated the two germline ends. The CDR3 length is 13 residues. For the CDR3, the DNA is TGTGCCAGCAGCCTTTTGGTGACCTACGAGCAGTACTTC. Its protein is CASSLLVTYEQYF.

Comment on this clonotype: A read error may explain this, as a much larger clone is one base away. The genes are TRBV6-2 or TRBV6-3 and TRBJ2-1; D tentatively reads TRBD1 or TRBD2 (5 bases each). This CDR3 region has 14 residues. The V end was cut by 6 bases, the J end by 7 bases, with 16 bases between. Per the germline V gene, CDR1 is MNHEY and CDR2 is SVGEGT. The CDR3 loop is CASRGPFGANEQFF. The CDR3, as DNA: TGTGCCAGCAGGGGACCCTTCGGGGCAAATGAGCAGTTCTTC.

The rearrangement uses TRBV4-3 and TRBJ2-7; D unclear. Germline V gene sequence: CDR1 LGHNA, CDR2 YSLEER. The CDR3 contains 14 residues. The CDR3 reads CTGSRTALSNEQYF. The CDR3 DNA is TGCACCGGCAGCCGCACTGCCCTTTCCAACGAGCAGTACTTC.

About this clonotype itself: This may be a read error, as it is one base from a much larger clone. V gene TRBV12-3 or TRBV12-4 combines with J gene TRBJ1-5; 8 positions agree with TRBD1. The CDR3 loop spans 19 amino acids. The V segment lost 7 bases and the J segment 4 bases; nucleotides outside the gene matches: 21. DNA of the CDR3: TGTGCCAGCACCCACTATAAGTCGGCAGGGGGCGAGAGTAATCAGCCCCAGCATTTT. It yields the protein CASTHYKSAGGESNQPQHF.